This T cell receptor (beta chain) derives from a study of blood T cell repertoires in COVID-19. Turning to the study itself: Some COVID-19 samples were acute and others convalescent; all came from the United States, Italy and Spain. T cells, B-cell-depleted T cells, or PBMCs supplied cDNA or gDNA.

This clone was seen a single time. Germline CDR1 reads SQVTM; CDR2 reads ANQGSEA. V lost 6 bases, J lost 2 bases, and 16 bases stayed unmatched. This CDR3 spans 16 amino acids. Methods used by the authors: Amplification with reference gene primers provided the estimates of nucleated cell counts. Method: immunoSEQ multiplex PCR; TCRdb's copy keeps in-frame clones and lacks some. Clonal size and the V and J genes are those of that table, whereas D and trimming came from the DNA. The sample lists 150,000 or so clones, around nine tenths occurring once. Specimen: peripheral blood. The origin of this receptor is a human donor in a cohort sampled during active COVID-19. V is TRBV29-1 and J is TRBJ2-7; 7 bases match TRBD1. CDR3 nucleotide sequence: TGCAGCGTGGAATACCCGGGACAGAGATCTCCCTACGAGCAGTACTTC. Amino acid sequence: CSVEYPGQRSPYEQYF.